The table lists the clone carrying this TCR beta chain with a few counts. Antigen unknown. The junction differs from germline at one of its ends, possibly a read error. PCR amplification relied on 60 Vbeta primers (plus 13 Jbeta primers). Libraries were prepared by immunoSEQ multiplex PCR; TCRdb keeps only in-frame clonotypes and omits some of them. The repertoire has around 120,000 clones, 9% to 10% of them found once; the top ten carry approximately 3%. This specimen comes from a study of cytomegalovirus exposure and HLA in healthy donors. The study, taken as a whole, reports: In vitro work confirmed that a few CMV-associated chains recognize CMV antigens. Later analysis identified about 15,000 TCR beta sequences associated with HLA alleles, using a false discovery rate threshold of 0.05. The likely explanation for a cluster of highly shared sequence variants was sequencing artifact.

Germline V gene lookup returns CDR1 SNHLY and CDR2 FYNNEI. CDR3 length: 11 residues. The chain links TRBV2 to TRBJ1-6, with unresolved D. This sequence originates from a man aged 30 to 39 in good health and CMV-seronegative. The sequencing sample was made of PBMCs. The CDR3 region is CASREDGPLHF. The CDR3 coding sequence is TGTGCCAGCAGGGAAGACGGACCCCTCCACTTT.